Reported below is one T cell receptor (beta chain). The antigen is unknown. This CDR3 spans 16 amino acids. Between the trimmed V and J ends, which lost 1 base and 6 bases, there was a span of 19 bases. CDR1 SGHAT and CDR2 FQNNGV come from the germline V gene. These data belong to a study of cytomegalovirus exposure and HLA in healthy donors. Study results and limitations: Presence/absence analyses assumed roughly uniform sequencing depth across donors, which may not hold.

It was with 60 Vbeta and 13 Jbeta primers that the PCR ran. Libraries were prepared by immunoSEQ multiplex PCR; TCRdb keeps only in-frame clonotypes and omits some of them. The sample carries about 110,000 clones, roughly 82% recorded once. The clonotype originates from a male donor in good health and CMV-seronegative. Sequenced sample: PBMCs. V is TRBV11-2 and J is TRBJ2-7; tentative D call: TRBD2 (6 bases). The CDR3 region has the DNA TGTGCCAGCAGCTTAGGTGGGGCGGGAATGTACTTCGAGCAGTACTTC. Its protein product is CASSLGGAGMYFEQYF.